The rows below give T cell receptor beta chains drawn from one sample of a study of cytomegalovirus exposure and HLA in healthy donors. Sequencing used immunoSEQ multiplex PCR; TCRdb keeps in-frame clones, though not all of them. The table shows about 82,000 clones, with around 89% occurring only once. Sequenced material: PBMCs. The receptors here all came from a young man in good health and CMV-seronegative. Each CDR3 is given with its conserved first and last residue. D genes are given only for firm matches.

TRBV28	.	TRBJ2-5	CASSFPGVQETQYF
TRBV7-7	TRBD2	TRBJ2-2	CASSARLAGNTGELFF
TRBV10-2	TRBD2	TRBJ2-5	CASSELGLRSWVQETQYF
TRBV9	.	TRBJ1-6	CASSVDSNSPLHF
TRBV14	.	.	CASSRGIPYEQYF
TRBV28	TRBD1	TRBJ1-2	CASSSTTGSGGYTF
TRBV25-1	TRBD1	TRBJ2-7	CASGRGQGSYEQYF
TRBV11-3	.	TRBJ2-2	CASSLGAADTGELFF
TRBV11-2	TRBD2	TRBJ2-1	CASSPSGIYNEQFF
TRBV5-1	TRBD1	TRBJ2-7	CASSLLGTDFEQYF
TRBV5-8	.	TRBJ1-1	CASTVFRNTEAFF
TRBV11-1	TRBD1	TRBJ2-7	CASSQSSRDRSYEQYF
TRBV27	TRBD1	TRBJ2-7	CASATPMRQGTYEQYF
TRBV28	.	TRBJ1-2	CASSPAQGYGYTF
TRBV7-9	.	TRBJ1-2	CSSSLMRGQIAPNGYTF
TRBV14	.	TRBJ2-4	CASSQVGVAKNIQYF
TRBV7-2	.	TRBJ1-2	CASSLYSRGGDGYTF
TRBV5-4	.	TRBJ1-2	CASSQGTFVNYGYTF
TRBV6-1	.	TRBJ1-4	CASGQATNEKLFF
TRBV7-9	.	TRBJ2-2	CASRSTVSNTGELFF
TRBV6-5	TRBD2	.	CASSYSSASGSYEQYF
TRBV18	TRBD1	TRBJ2-7	CASSPRGTGHLSAYEQYF
TRBV7-3	TRBD2	TRBJ2-1	CASSLTGTRGNNEQFF
TRBV27	TRBD2	.	CASRLQTSLRDYEQYF
TRBV27	TRBD2	TRBJ2-7	CASSPRLRGRDYEQYF
TRBV28	TRBD1	TRBJ2-1	CASSYPGQGKAYNEQFF
TRBV30	.	TRBJ1-1	CAWSYRADTEAFF
TRBV27	TRBD1	TRBJ1-5	CASSTRTGFGQPQHF
TRBV9	TRBD2	TRBJ2-1	CASQGLAGTEQFF
TRBV7-3	.	TRBJ2-2	CASSLAGSLSELFF
TRBV4-3	.	TRBJ2-3	CASSSDTGPGTDTQYF
TRBV7-3	.	TRBJ2-2	CASSLIVTVNTGELFF
TRBV14	TRBD2	TRBJ2-7	CASSQVPGGEQYF
TRBV21-1	.	TRBJ2-3	CASTTGGSTQYF
TRBV5-1	.	TRBJ1-1	CASSLKDRNTEAFF
TRBV18	TRBD1	TRBJ1-3	CASSPGQGAGNTIYF
TRBV10-3	.	TRBJ2-2	CAISESGLGRTGELFF
TRBV7-9	.	TRBJ2-1	CASSLVSAADNEQFF
TRBV11-3	TRBD2	TRBJ2-3	CASSPGLAGGTDTQYF
TRBV4-1	TRBD2	TRBJ2-3	CASSQGFLSGGFADTQYF
TRBV5-1	TRBD1	TRBJ1-1	CASSLEGQGWSKAFF
TRBV19	.	TRBJ2-1	CASSLTLQGSSYNEQFF
TRBV4-1	TRBD1	.	CASSQTGTGVSYEQYF